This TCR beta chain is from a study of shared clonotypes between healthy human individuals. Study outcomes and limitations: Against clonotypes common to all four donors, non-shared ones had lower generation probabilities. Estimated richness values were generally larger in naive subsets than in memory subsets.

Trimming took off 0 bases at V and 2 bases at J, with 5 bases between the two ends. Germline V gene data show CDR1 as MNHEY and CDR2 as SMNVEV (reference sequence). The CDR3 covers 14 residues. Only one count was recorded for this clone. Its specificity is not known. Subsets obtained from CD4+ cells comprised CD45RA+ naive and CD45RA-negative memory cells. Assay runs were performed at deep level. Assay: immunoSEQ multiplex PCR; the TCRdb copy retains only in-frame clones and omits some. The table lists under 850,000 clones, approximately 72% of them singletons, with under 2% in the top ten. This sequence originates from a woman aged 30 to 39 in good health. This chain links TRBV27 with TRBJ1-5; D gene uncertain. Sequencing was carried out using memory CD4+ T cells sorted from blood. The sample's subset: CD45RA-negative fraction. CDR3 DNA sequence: TGTGCCAGCAGTTTATCAAAGGGCAATCAGCCCCAGCATTTT. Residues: CASSLSKGNQPQHF.